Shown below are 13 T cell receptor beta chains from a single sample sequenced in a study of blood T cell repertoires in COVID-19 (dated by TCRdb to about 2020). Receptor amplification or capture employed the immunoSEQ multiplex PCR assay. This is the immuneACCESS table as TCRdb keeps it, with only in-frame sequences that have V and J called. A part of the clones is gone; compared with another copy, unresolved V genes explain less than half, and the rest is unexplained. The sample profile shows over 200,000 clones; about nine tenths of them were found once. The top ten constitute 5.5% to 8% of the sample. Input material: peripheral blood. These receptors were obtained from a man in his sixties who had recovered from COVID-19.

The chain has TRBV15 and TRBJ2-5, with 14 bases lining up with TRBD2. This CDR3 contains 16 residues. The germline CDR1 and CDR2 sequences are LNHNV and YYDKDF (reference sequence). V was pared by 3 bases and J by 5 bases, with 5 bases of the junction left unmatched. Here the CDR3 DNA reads TGTGCCACCAGCAGCGGACTAGCGGGGGGCTGGGAGACCCAGTACTTC. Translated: CATSSGLAGGWETQYF.

The DNA for the CDR3 is TGTGCCAGCAGCCCAGGACAGGGGGCCTACGAGCAGTACTTC. It codes for CASSPGQGAYEQYF. J is TRBJ2-7 and V is TRBV5-6; 10 nucleotides match TRBD1. The germline gives CDR1 SGHDT, CDR2 YYEEEE. The CDR3 has 14 amino acids. Trimming at V came to 4 bases and at J to 2 bases, leaving 3 bases not matched to a gene.

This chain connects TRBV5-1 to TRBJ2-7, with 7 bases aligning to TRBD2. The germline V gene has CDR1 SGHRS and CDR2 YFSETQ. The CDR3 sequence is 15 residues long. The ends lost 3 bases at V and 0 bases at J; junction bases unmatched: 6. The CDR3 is CASSSSSGPSYEQYF. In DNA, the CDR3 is TGCGCCAGCAGCTCATCTAGCGGTCCCTCCTACGAGCAGTACTTC. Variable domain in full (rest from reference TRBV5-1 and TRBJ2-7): KAGVTQTPRYLIKTRGQQVTLSCSPISGHRSVSWYQQTPGQGLQFLFEYFSETQRNKGNFPGRFSGRQFSNSRSEMNVSTLELGDSALYLCASSSSSGPSYEQYFGPGTRLTVT.

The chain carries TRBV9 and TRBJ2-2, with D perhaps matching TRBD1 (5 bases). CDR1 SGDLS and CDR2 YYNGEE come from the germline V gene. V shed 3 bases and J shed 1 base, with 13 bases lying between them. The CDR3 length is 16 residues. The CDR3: CASSARQPLNTGELFF. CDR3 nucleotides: TGTGCCAGCAGCGCCCGACAGCCCCTGAACACCGGGGAGCTGTTTTTT.

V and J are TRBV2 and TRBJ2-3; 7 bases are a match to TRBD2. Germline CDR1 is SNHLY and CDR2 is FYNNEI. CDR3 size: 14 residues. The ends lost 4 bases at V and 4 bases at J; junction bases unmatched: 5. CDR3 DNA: TGTGCCAGCAGTGGGGGACGGGAGGCAGATACGCAGTATTTT. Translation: CASSGGREADTQYF.

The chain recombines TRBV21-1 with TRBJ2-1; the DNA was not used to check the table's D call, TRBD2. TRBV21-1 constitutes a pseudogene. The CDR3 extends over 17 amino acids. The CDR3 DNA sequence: TGTGCCAGCAGCAAAGCGATGCGAGCGGGAGCGCAGTATGAGCAGTTCTTC. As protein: CASSKAMRAGAQYEQFF.

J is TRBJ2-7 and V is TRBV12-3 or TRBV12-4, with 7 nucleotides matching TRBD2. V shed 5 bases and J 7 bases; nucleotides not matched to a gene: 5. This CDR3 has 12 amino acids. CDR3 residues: CASSAGAGEQYF. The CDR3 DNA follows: TGTGCCAGCAGTGCGGGAGCGGGGGAGCAGTACTTC.

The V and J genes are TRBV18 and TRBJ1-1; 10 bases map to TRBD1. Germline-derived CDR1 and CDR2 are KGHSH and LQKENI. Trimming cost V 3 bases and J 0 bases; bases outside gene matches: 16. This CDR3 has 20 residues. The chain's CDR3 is CASSPTDMGTGADLNTEAFF. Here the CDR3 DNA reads TGTGCCAGCTCACCGACCGACATGGGGACAGGGGCTGACCTGAACACTGAAGCTTTCTTT. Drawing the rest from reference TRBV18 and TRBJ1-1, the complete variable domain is NAGVMQNPRHLVRRRGQEARLRCSPMKGHSHVYWYRQLPEEGLKFMVYLQKENIIDESGMPKERFSAEFPKEGPSILRIQQVVRGDSAAYFCASSPTDMGTGADLNTEAFFGQGTRLTVV.

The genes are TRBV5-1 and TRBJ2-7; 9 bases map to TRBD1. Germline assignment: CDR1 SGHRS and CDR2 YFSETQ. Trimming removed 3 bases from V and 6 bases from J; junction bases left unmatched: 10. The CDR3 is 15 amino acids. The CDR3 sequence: CASSWTGDVVGEQYF. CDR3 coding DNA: TGCGCCAGCAGCTGGACAGGGGACGTTGTCGGCGAGCAGTACTTC. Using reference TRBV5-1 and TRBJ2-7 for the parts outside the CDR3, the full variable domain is KAGVTQTPRYLIKTRGQQVTLSCSPISGHRSVSWYQQTPGQGLQFLFEYFSETQRNKGNFPGRFSGRQFSNSRSEMNVSTLELGDSALYLCASSWTGDVVGEQYFGPGTRLTVT.

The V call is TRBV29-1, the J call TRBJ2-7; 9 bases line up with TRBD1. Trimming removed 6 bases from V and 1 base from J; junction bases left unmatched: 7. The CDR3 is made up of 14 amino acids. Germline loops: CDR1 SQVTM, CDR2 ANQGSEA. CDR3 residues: CSVARDRVSYEQYF. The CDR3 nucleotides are TGCAGCGTCGCCCGGGACAGGGTTTCCTACGAGCAGTACTTC.

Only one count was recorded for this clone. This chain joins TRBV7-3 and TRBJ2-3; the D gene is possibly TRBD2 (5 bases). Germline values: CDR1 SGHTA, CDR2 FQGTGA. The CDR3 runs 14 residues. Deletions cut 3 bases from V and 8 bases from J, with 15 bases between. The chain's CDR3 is CASSFRGSGSTQYF. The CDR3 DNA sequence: TGTGCCAGCAGCTTCCGTGGGAGCGGTAGTACGCAGTATTTT.

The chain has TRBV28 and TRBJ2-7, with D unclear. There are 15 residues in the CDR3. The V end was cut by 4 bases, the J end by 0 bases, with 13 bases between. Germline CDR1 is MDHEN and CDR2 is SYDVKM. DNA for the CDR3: TGTGCCAGCAGTTCGCCGACACCCATCTCCTACGAGCAGTACTTC. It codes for CASSSPTPISYEQYF.

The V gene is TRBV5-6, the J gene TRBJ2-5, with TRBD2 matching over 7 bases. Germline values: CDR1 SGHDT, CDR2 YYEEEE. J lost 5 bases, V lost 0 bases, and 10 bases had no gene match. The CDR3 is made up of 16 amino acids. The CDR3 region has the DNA TGTGCCAGCAGCTTGGCAGGCGGGGGTTTGTTGGAGACCCAGTACTTC. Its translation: CASSLAGGGLLETQYF.